The source of this TCR beta chain is a study of blood T cell repertoires in COVID-19. About the study: The United States, Italy and Spain provided the acute and convalescent COVID-19 samples. PBMCs, B-cell-depleted T cells, or T cells were the source of the cDNA or gDNA that made up the material.

Germline V lookup: CDR1 SGHRS, CDR2 YFSETQ. The CDR3 is made up of 14 amino acids. With 0 bases removed from V and 4 bases from J, the gap between germline ends came to 10 bases. This clone was observed once. As handled by the study authors: Nucleated cell counts were estimated from reference gene primer amplification. This table comes from immunoSEQ multiplex PCR, and its TCRdb copy is limited to in-frame clones, with some not included. V and J calls and clone size are those listed in that table; D and trimming were worked out from the DNA. The sample lists some 150,000 clones; approximately 86% were seen once.

This TCR was sampled from a man aged 70-80 years with acute or convalescent COVID-19. Sample: peripheral blood. This chain connects TRBV5-1 to TRBJ1-1; D is unresolved. CDR3 sequence: CASSLAREATEAFF. The CDR3 nucleotides read TGCGCCAGCAGCTTGGCCCGGGAGGCCACTGAAGCTTTCTTT.